The 12 T cell receptor beta chains given below trace back to one sample, sequenced in a study of brain T cells in children with intractable seizures (TCRdb year 2021). This specimen's time point label, interpreted: resected brain tissue, or blood drawn just prior to surgery. Libraries were made using the immunoSEQ multiplex PCR assay. TCRdb holds this immuneACCESS table with in-frame rearrangements only. Some clones are missing; in checked studies, unresolved V genes explain under half, and the rest has no known cause. Present in this sample are roughly 120,000 clones, approximately 94% of which were seen just once. Together, the top ten hold around 4% of the sample. The specimen comprised peripheral blood, sampled at surgery. The receptors originated from a boy younger than two with hemimegalencephaly and intractable seizures.

This clone was seen a single time. This chain joins TRBV7-6 and TRBJ2-1; D is unresolved. The germline V gene has CDR1 SGHVS and CDR2 FNYEAQ. The CDR3 runs to 13 residues. V was clipped by 2 bases and J by 8 bases, with 10 bases between them. The CDR3 region is CASSLPDKHEQFF. The CDR3 DNA reads TGTGCCAGCAGCTTACCCGACAAGCATGAGCAGTTCTTC.

The chain employs TRBV10-3 and TRBJ2-7; D may be TRBD2 (5 bases). Germline values: CDR1 ENHRY, CDR2 SYGVKD. CDR3 length: 9 residues. V was pared by 8 bases and J by 6 bases, with 5 bases between. The CDR3: CAIGLEQYF. CDR3 coding DNA: TGTGCCATCGGACTCGAGCAGTACTTC.

The J gene is TRBJ2-7, the V gene TRBV28, with TRBD2 identical over 10 bases. The V gene's germline CDR1 is MDHEN and CDR2 SYDVKM. The ends lost 4 bases at V and 6 bases at J; junction bases unmatched: 27. The CDR3 length is 21 residues. CDR3 DNA: TGTGCCAGCAGTTGGGGGCTTTGGGGTCTACTAGCGGGATCTCGGGGTCCCGAGCAGTACTTC. Protein sequence: CASSWGLWGLLAGSRGPEQYF.

The rearrangement links TRBV5-6 to TRBJ1-6; 8 nucleotides line up with TRBD1. The CDR3 is made up of 15 amino acids. Germline V gene lookup returns CDR1 SGHDT and CDR2 YYEEEE. The ends lost 2 bases at V and 8 bases at J; junction bases unmatched: 6. In DNA form, the CDR3 reads TGTGCCAGCAGCTTTCGGACAGGGAGGGATTCACCCCTCCACTTT. This translates into CASSFRTGRDSPLHF.

The rearrangement joins TRBV6-1 to TRBJ1-5; TRBD1 matches 8 bases. V shed 2 bases and J 0 bases; nucleotides not matched to a gene: 9. Germline CDR1 is MNHNS and CDR2 is SASEGT. The CDR3 sequence is 18 residues long. CDR3 in amino acids: CASSESSGGAYSNQPQHF. The CDR3 DNA is TGTGCCAGCAGTGAAAGTTCAGGGGGCGCGTATAGCAATCAGCCCCAGCATTTT.

The chain recombines TRBV5-1 with TRBJ2-2; TRBD1 matches at 8 bases. The J segment lost 5 bases and the V segment lost 1 base, leaving 7 bases of the junction unmatched. The CDR3 runs 16 residues. The germline V gene encodes CDR1 SGHRS and CDR2 YFSETQ. The CDR3 loop is CASSLLTGAPTGELFF. Here the CDR3 DNA reads TGCGCCAGCAGCTTGTTGACAGGGGCTCCAACCGGGGAGCTGTTTTTT.

As concerns this clone: This CDR3 is also generated by other DNA sequences in the sample. The rearrangement joins TRBV30 to TRBJ2-3; D unclear. Between the trimmed V and J ends, which lost 0 bases and 0 bases, there was a span of 4 bases. The V gene's germline CDR1 is GTSNPN and CDR2 SVGIG (reference sequence). The CDR3 covers 13 residues. CDR3 sequence: CAWSVGSTDTQYF. The DNA for the CDR3 is TGTGCCTGGAGTGTGGGGAGCACAGATACGCAGTATTTT.

This chain links TRBV7-3 with TRBJ2-3; 7 bases are a match to TRBD2. CDR3 length: 16 amino acids. V was pared by 5 bases and J by 1 base, with 9 bases of the junction left unmatched. Germline V lookup: CDR1 SGHTA, CDR2 FQGTGA. In DNA, the CDR3 is TGTGCCAGCAGCCCGACCGGGAGGAGTGGCACAGATACGCAGTATTTT. This codes for CASSPTGRSGTDTQYF.

The CDR3 DNA reads TGTGCCAGCAGCTTAGCCGGCGTCCCAGGGACCTCTGGAAACACCATATATTTT. Its translation: CASSLAGVPGTSGNTIYF. The rearrangement links TRBV7-9 to TRBJ1-3; weak D call: TRBD1 (5 bases). The V gene lost 0 bases and the J gene lost 0 bases, with 15 bases spanning the gap. Per the germline V gene, CDR1 is SEHNR and CDR2 is FQNEAQ (reference sequence). The CDR3 is 18 residues long.

This chain connects TRBV28 to TRBJ1-6; a possible D gene is TRBD1 (6 bases). The CDR3 totals 16 residues. Germline CDR1 reads MDHEN; CDR2 reads SYDVKM. Trimming took off 5 bases at V and 5 bases at J, with 16 bases between the two ends. CDR3 in amino acids: CASSPRRGLNNSPLHF. The CDR3 DNA sequence: TGTGCCAGCAGTCCACGCCGGGGGCTTAATAATTCACCCCTCCACTTT.

This chain uses TRBV5-4 with TRBJ2-5, with 7 bases lining up with TRBD2. The CDR3 covers 15 residues. Germline V lookup: CDR1 SGHNT, CDR2 YYREEE (reference sequence). V was pared by 4 bases and J by 5 bases, with 11 bases of the junction left unmatched. The CDR3 loop is CASSPRAGSRETQYF. Here the CDR3 DNA reads TGTGCCAGCAGCCCCCGAGCGGGGTCCCGGGAGACCCAGTACTTC. Full variable domain (remainder filled in from reference TRBV5-4 and TRBJ2-5): ETGVTQSPTHLIKTRGQQVTLRCSSQSGHNTVSWYQQALGQGPQFIFQYYREEENGRGNFPPRFSGLQFPNYSSELNVNALELDDSALYLCASSPRAGSRETQYFGPGTRLLVL.

This chain joins TRBV4-1 and TRBJ2-5, with D perhaps being TRBD1 or TRBD2 (5 bases each). V shed 4 bases and J shed 2 bases, with 11 bases lying between them. The CDR3 length is 14 residues. CDR1 and CDR2 from the germline V gene are MGHRA and YSYEKL. The CDR3 region is CASSPPGRQETQYF. The DNA for the CDR3 is TGCGCCAGCAGCCCCCCGGGACGGCAAGAGACCCAGTACTTC.